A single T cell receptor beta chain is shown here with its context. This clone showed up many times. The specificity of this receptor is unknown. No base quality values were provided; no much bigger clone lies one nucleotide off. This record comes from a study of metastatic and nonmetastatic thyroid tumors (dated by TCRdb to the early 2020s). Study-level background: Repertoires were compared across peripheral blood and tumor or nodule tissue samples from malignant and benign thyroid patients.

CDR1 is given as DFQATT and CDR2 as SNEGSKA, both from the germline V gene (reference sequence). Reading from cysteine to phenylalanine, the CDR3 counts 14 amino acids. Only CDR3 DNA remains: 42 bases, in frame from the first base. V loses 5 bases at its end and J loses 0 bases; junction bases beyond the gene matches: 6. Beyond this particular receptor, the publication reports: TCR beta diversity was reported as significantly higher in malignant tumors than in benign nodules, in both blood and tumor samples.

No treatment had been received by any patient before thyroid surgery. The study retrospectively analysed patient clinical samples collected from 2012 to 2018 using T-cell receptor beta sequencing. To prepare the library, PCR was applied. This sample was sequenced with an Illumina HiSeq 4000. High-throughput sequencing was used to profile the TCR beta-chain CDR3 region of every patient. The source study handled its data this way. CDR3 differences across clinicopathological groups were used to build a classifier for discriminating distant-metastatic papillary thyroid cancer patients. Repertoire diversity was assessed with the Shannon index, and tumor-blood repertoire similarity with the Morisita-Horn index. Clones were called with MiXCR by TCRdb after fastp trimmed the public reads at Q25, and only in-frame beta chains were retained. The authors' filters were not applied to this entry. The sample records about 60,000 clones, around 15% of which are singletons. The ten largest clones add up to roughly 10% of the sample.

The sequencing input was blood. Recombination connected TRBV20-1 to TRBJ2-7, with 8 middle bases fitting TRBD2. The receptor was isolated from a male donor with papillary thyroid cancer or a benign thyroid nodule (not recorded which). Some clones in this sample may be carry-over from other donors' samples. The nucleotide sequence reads TGCAGTGCTTATAGCGGGGTTAGCTCCTACGAGCAGTACTTC. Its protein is CSAYSGVSSYEQYF.